This T cell receptor (beta chain) appears in the sequencing data of a study of chemoradiotherapy in HPV16-positive cancers. Study observations and caveats: Only two HPV16-positive patients supplied the functional HPV-specificity definition. For HPV16-positive patients, expanding HPV-responsive T cells associated with longer recurrence-free survival.

On this clone itself: Its target is not known.

Sequenced by immunoSEQ multiplex PCR; TCRdb stores in-frame clones only, minus some. This sample has about 610 clones, with 91% found just once. The germline CDR1 and CDR2 sequences are SQVTM and ANQGSEA. This CDR3 contains 14 residues. With 6 bases removed from V and 4 bases from J, the gap between germline ends came to 18 bases. V usage is TRBV29-1 and J usage is TRBJ1-1; perhaps TRBD1 as D (5 bases). The receptor's source is a human donor with HPV-associated anogenital cancer. Sequencing was performed on tumor tissue, taken from a patient who underwent chemoradiotherapy. The DNA for the CDR3 is TGCAGCGTCGGGACTCCATCCTGGAGCACTGAAGCTTTCTTT. It codes for CSVGTPSWSTEAFF. The full variable domain, in which reference TRBV29-1 and TRBJ1-1 provide the parts outside the CDR3, is SAVISQKPSRDICQRGTSLTIQCQVDSQVTMMFWYRQQPGQSLTLIATANQGSEATYESGFVIDKFPISRPNLTFSTLTVSNMSPEDSSIYLCSVGTPSWSTEAFFGQGTRLTVV.